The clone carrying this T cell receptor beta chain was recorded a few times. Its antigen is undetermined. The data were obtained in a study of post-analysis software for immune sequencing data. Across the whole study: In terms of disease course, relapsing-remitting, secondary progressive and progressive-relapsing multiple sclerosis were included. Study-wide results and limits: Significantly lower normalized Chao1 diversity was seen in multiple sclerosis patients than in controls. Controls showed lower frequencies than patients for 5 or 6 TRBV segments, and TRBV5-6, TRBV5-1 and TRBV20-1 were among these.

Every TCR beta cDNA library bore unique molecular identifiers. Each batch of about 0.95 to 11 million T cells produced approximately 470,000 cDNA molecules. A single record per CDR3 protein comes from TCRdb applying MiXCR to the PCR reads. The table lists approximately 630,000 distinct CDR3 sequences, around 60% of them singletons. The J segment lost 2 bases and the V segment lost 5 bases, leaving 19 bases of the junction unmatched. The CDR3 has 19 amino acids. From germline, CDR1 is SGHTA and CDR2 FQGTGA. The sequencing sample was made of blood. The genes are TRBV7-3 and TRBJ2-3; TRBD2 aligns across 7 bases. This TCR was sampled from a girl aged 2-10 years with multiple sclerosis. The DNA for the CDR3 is TGTGCCAGCAGCCCCCGGACTGGCGGGAGTTGGTCGAACACAGATACGCAGTATTTT. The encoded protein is CASSPRTGGSWSNTDTQYF.